A selection of T cell receptor beta chains follows, all from one sample in a study of blood T cell repertoires in COVID-19. Sequencing was performed with immunoSEQ multiplex PCR; in TCRdb, only in-frame clones are kept and a portion is missing. Of 150,000 to 200,000 clones in the sample, about 85% were seen once. Sequencing was done on a sample of peripheral blood. The source of these receptors is a man between 65 and 85 years old who had recovered from COVID-19. CDR3s include the opening cysteine and the closing phenylalanine or tryptophan. A D gene is named only where the DNA matches it firmly. The listing skips clone size in some rows; elsewhere it reads once, few, many or a size class.

len	v_gene	j_gene	abundance	d_gene	CDR3nt	CDR3aa
13	TRBV28	TRBJ1-6	NA	NA	TGTGCCAGCAACAGGGTAGATAATTCACCCCTCCACTTT	CASNRVDNSPLHF
15	TRBV2	TRBJ1-5	NA	TRBD1	TGTGCCAGCAGAGGGGACAGGGTAAGCAATCAGCCCCAGCATTTT	CASRGDRVSNQPQHF
14	TRBV28	TRBJ2-4	NA	TRBD1	TGTGCCAGCAGTACGCCGGGACAGGGGCACATTCAGTACTTC	CASSTPGQGHIQYF
11	TRBV19	TRBJ2-3	NA	NA	TGTGCCAGTTCTAGTTTGGATACGCAGTATTTT	CASSSLDTQYF
16	TRBV3-1/TRBV3-2	TRBJ2-3	NA	TRBD2	TGTGCCAGCAGCCAAAGGGGACTAGCTGGGAAAGATACGCAGTATTTT	CASSQRGLAGKDTQYF
16	TRBV28	TRBJ2-7	once	TRBD2	TGTGCCAGCAGTTTATTGACTAGCGGGAACGCCTACGAGCAGTACTTC	CASSLLTSGNAYEQYF
15	TRBV18	TRBJ1-3	NA	NA	TGTGCCAGCTCACCGCAGGCCCCCTCTGGAAACACCATATATTTT	CASSPQAPSGNTIYF
18	TRBV24-1	TRBJ2-2	NA	TRBD2	TGTGCCACCAGTGGGGGACTAGCGGGAGGGCCGAGCACCGGGGAGCTGTTTTTT	CATSGGLAGGPSTGELFF
14	TRBV5-1	TRBJ1-1	few	NA	TGCGCCAGCAGCTTGGCAGGGGAGAACACTGAAGCTTTCTTT	CASSLAGENTEAFF
15	TRBV5-4	TRBJ2-3	NA	NA	TGTGCCAGCAGCTTGTCGCAGACTAGCACAGATACGCAGTATTTT	CASSLSQTSTDTQYF
13	TRBV30	TRBJ1-4	once	TRBD1	TGTGCCTGGAGGAAGACAGGGGTTGAAAAACTGTTTTTT	CAWRKTGVEKLFF
16	TRBV7-7	TRBJ2-2	once	TRBD2	TGTGCTAGCAGCCTACTAGCGGGGGCGAACACCGGGGAGCTGTTTTTT	CASSLLAGANTGELFF
14	TRBV6-5	TRBJ2-1	NA	TRBD2	TGTGCCAGCCTAGCGGGAATAGCGTACAATGAGCAGTTCTTC	CASLAGIAYNEQFF
16	TRBV4-3	TRBJ2-3	NA	TRBD2	TGCGCCAGCAGCCACAACCCTAGCGGAGCGACAGATACGCAGTATTTT	CASSHNPSGATDTQYF
16	TRBV9	TRBJ2-1	NA	TRBD2	TGTGCCAGCAGCGTAGTTTCGGCGGGAGGGTACAATGAGCAGTTCTTC	CASSVVSAGGYNEQFF
15	TRBV7-6	TRBJ1-5	NA	TRBD1	TGTGCCAGCAGCCCTCAGGACAGGGTGAATCAGCCCCAGCATTTT	CASSPQDRVNQPQHF
15	TRBV28	TRBJ2-5	NA	TRBD2	TGTGCCAGCAGTACTCCTCGACTAGCGCAAGAGACCCAGTACTTC	CASSTPRLAQETQYF
15	TRBV18	TRBJ2-1	NA	NA	TGTGCCAGCTCACCAGGTGGGGGCAGTCACAATGAGCAGTTCTTC	CASSPGGGSHNEQFF
12	TRBV2	TRBJ1-1	NA	NA	TGTGCCAGCAGTACAGGGTTCACTGAAGCTTTCTTT	CASSTGFTEAFF
15	TRBV10-3	TRBJ2-7	NA	NA	TGTGCCATCAGTGAAGGCGGGGCGCCGGTGGGTGAGCAGTACTTC	CAISEGGAPVGEQYF
15	TRBV3-1/TRBV3-2	TRBJ2-7	NA	TRBD1	TGTGCCAGCAGCTGGGGACAGGGTGATTCCTACGAGCAGTACTTC	CASSWGQGDSYEQYF
13	TRBV7-2	TRBJ2-5	once	NA	TGTGCCAGCAGCTTAGTTCAGGAAGAGACCCAGTACTTC	CASSLVQEETQYF
15	TRBV5-4	TRBJ2-1	NA	NA	TGTGCCAGCAGCTTCGGGGGTAGCGCCGACAATGAGCAGTTCTTC	CASSFGGSADNEQFF
15	TRBV7-2	TRBJ2-5	NA	TRBD1	TGTGCCAGCAGCTTAGGACAGGGGTACCAAGAGACCCAGTACTTC	CASSLGQGYQETQYF
12	TRBV3-1/TRBV3-2	TRBJ1-2	NA	TRBD1	TGTGCCAGCAGCGTGACAGGGCGGGGCTACACCTTC	CASSVTGRGYTF
15	TRBV4-1	TRBJ1-4	NA	NA	TGCGCCAGCAGCCTCTCCCCTACGCCCCGGGAAAAACTGTTTTTT	CASSLSPTPREKLFF
15	TRBV28	TRBJ2-1	NA	TRBD2	TGTGCCAGCAGGGCGGGGGGTCCCTCAGGGAATGAGCAGTTCTTC	CASRAGGPSGNEQFF
12	TRBV29-1	TRBJ2-3	NA	NA	TGCAGCGCCGAGGAGGGGTGGGATACGCAGTATTTT	CSAEEGWDTQYF
18	TRBV4-1	TRBJ2-5	NA	TRBD1	TGCGCCAGCAGCCAAACCGTGACAGGGGGTGGGTACCAAGAGACCCAGTACTTC	CASSQTVTGGGYQETQYF
13	TRBV2	TRBJ2-7	NA	NA	TGTGCCAGCAACGAAGACAGTCTGGGCGAGCAGTACTTC	CASNEDSLGEQYF
13	TRBV24-1	TRBJ2-1	NA	TRBD2	TGTGCCACCAGTGCGGGAGGGACGGATGAGCAGTTCTTC	CATSAGGTDEQFF
15	TRBV6-5	TRBJ2-5	NA	TRBD2	TGTGCCAGCGCAGGTTCTAGCGGGAGAGGAGAGACCCAGTACTTC	CASAGSSGRGETQYF
15	TRBV5-1	TRBJ1-1	few	NA	TGCGCCAGCAGCGAGACAGAAAGCATGAACACTGAAGCTTTCTTT	CASSETESMNTEAFF
13	TRBV2	TRBJ2-5	NA	NA	TGTGCCAGCAAACAGGAGTACCAAGAGACCCAGTACTTC	CASKQEYQETQYF
17	TRBV7-2	TRBJ1-4	NA	NA	TGTGCCAGCAGCTTAGATCCGGTTGTCGGGGCTAATGAAAAACTGTTTTTT	CASSLDPVVGANEKLFF
17	TRBV5-4	TRBJ1-3	NA	TRBD1	TGTGCCAGCAGCTTGGAGATGGGACAGTACTCTGGAAACACCATATATTTT	CASSLEMGQYSGNTIYF
14	TRBV5-5	TRBJ2-1	NA	TRBD2	TGTGCCAGCAGCTGGGGGACTAGCGGGTCTTTGCAGTTCTTC	CASSWGTSGSLQFF
15	TRBV11-2	TRBJ2-7	NA	TRBD1	TGTGCCAGCAGCTTAGATGCTCAGGGGGCAAGCGAGCAGTACTTC	CASSLDAQGASEQYF
15	TRBV4-1	TRBJ2-1	once	TRBD2	TGCGCCAGCAGCCAAGGACTAGCGGGATCTGGGGAGCAGTTCTTC	CASSQGLAGSGEQFF
16	TRBV7-8	TRBJ2-3	NA	NA	TGTGCCAGCAGCCTGACTAGCTCGAGGGGGACAGATACGCAGTATTTT	CASSLTSSRGTDTQYF
15	TRBV29-1	TRBJ2-7	NA	TRBD1	TGCAGCGCAAGAGGACAGGGTCCTTCGTCGGGCGAGCAGTACTTC	CSARGQGPSSGEQYF
16	TRBV4-1	TRBJ2-2	NA	NA	TGCGCCAGCAGCCCAACCCCGGGACACAACACCGGGGAGCTGTTTTTT	CASSPTPGHNTGELFF
15	TRBV18	TRBJ1-2	NA	NA	TGTGCCAGCTCACCAGGCGCGAGGGAATACTATGGCTACACCTTC	CASSPGAREYYGYTF
16	TRBV28	TRBJ2-2	NA	NA	TGTGCCAGCAGCGCAACAGGGTCTATCAAACGCGGGGAGCTGTTTTTT	CASSATGSIKRGELFF
15	TRBV7-9	TRBJ2-1	NA	NA	TGTGCCAGCAGCTTACAGGGAAACTATTACAATGAGCAGTTCTTC	CASSLQGNYYNEQFF
17	TRBV15	TRBJ2-7	NA	TRBD2	TGTGCCACCAGCAGAGAACGGACTAGCGGGAGACTCTACGAGCAGTACTTC	CATSRERTSGRLYEQYF
16	TRBV19	TRBJ2-1	NA	TRBD2	TGTGCCAGTAGTATCCTGACTAGCGGGAGCTACAATGAGCAGTTCTTC	CASSILTSGSYNEQFF
14	TRBV28	TRBJ2-3	NA	NA	TGTGCCAGCAGTTTGGGACTCAACACAGATACGCAGTATTTT	CASSLGLNTDTQYF
16	TRBV19	TRBJ2-7	once	NA	TGTGCCAGTAGTATTACGGGGGGCGTGGGGCCCTACGAGCAGTACTTC	CASSITGGVGPYEQYF
12	TRBV9	TRBJ2-3	NA	NA	TGTGCCAGCAGCCTCGGGGCAGATACGCAGTATTTT	CASSLGADTQYF
14	TRBV5-1	TRBJ2-3	few	TRBD2	TGCGCCAGCAGAGGGGGACTAGGGGTAGATACGCAGTATTTT	CASRGGLGVDTQYF
15	TRBV6-6	TRBJ2-3	NA	TRBD2	TGTGCCAGCAGTTTTCGAGCGGGACCCACAGATACGCAGTATTTT	CASSFRAGPTDTQYF
14	TRBV7-6	TRBJ1-2	NA	TRBD1	TGTGCCAGCAGCTTAGGACAGGGGAAGTCTGGCTACACCTTC	CASSLGQGKSGYTF
15	TRBV18	TRBJ2-3	NA	TRBD2	TGTGCCAGCTCACTAACTAGCGGGAGCACAGATACGCAGTATTTT	CASSLTSGSTDTQYF
13	TRBV7-2	TRBJ2-3	NA	NA	TGTGCCAGCAGCTTAGCATACACAGATACGCAGTATTTT	CASSLAYTDTQYF
16	TRBV15	TRBJ1-6	NA	NA	TGTGCCACCAGCAGAGATATTGCGAATAGGGGATCACCCCTCCACTTT	CATSRDIANRGSPLHF
15	TRBV7-2	TRBJ2-7	NA	TRBD2	TGTGCCAGCAGCTTCGGACTAGCGGGATCCTACGAGCAGTACTTC	CASSFGLAGSYEQYF